What follows are 9 T cell receptor beta chains derived from one specimen sequenced in a study of blood T cell repertoires in COVID-19. Sequencing used immunoSEQ multiplex PCR; TCRdb keeps in-frame clones, though not all of them. The table shows 70,000 to 85,000 clones, with approximately 80% occurring only once. The sample comprised peripheral blood. The receptor set was obtained from a man older than 75 with acute or convalescent COVID-19.

The CDR3 nucleotides read TGTGCCACAGGATCGTTCGTAGGAGAGACCCAGTACTTC. Encoded protein: CATGSFVGETQYF. The chain links TRBV6-5 to TRBJ2-5; the D is unclear. Germline lookup yields CDR1 MNHEY and CDR2 SVGAGI. This CDR3 contains 13 residues. V shed 10 bases and J shed 4 bases, with 16 bases lying between them.

In DNA, the CDR3 is TGTGCCAGTAGAACAGGGGGCGTCTCTGAAAAACTGTTTTTT. Translating it yields CASRTGGVSEKLFF. This chain joins TRBV19 and TRBJ1-4; 9 bases align to TRBD1. CDR1 and CDR2 from the germline V gene are LNHDA and SQIVND (reference sequence). The CDR3 spans 14 residues. The ends lost 6 bases at V and 7 bases at J; junction bases unmatched: 6.

The rearrangement joins TRBV19 to TRBJ1-6, with no clear D. Germline V gene sequence: CDR1 LNHDA, CDR2 SQIVND (reference sequence). Trimming removed 3 bases from V and 8 bases from J, with 17 bases in between. The CDR3 extends over 16 amino acids. CDR3 sequence (DNA): TGTGCCAGTAGTATTCAGGCAGCTCAATCTTATTCACCCCTCCACTTT. Amino acids: CASSIQAAQSYSPLHF.

The chain has TRBV6-4 and TRBJ1-2, with D perhaps TRBD1 (6 bases). V shed 3 bases and J shed 2 bases, with 10 bases lying between them. The CDR3 loop spans 14 amino acids. Germline values: CDR1 MRHNA, CDR2 SNTAGT. The CDR3 nucleotides read TGTGCCAGCAGTGAAGGACAGCAAAACTATGGCTACACCTTC. This sequence encodes CASSEGQQNYGYTF.

The J gene is TRBJ2-1, the V gene TRBV29-1, with 7 bases lining up with TRBD2. CDR3 length equals 15 residues. The ends lost 6 bases at V and 5 bases at J; junction bases unmatched: 13. Germline V CDR1 and CDR2: SQVTM, ANQGSEA. CDR3 residues: CSVAPWEGFNNEQFF. CDR3 in DNA: TGCAGCGTGGCGCCGTGGGAGGGGTTTAACAATGAGCAGTTCTTC.

The gene calls are TRBV19 and TRBJ1-4; a possible D gene is TRBD1 (6 bases). V was clipped by 3 bases and J by 5 bases, with 19 bases between them. The CDR3 contains 17 residues. CDR1 and CDR2 from the germline V gene are LNHDA and SQIVND (reference sequence). The CDR3: CASSMFKRRTVNEKLFF. DNA for the CDR3: TGTGCCAGTAGTATGTTTAAACGGAGGACAGTCAATGAAAAACTGTTTTTT. Variable domain in full (rest from reference TRBV19 and TRBJ1-4): DGGITQSPKYLFRKEGQNVTLSCEQNLNHDAMYWYRQDPGQGLRLIYYSQIVNDFQKGDIAEGYSVSREKKESFPLTVTSAQKNPTAFYLCASSMFKRRTVNEKLFFGSGTQLSVL.

V gene TRBV12-5 combines with J gene TRBJ1-2, with a possible D match to TRBD1 (6 bases). The CDR3 length is 14 residues. Looked up from germline, CDR1 is LGHNT and CDR2 is FRNRAP. V gave up 4 bases and J gave up 2 bases, with 11 bases separating them. This CDR3 reads CASGSLDRNYGYTF. The CDR3 DNA reads TGTGCTAGTGGTTCCCTAGACAGGAACTATGGCTACACCTTC.

The chain joins TRBV4-1 to TRBJ1-4, with TRBD1 identical over 7 bases. Germline V gene lookup returns CDR1 MGHRA and CDR2 YSYEKL. J gave up 4 bases and V 1 base, and 6 bases lay outside the gene matches. This CDR3 has 16 residues. CDR3 DNA sequence: TGCGCCAGCAGCCAAGGACCGGGACAGCTTAATGAAAAACTGTTTTTT. Translating gives CASSQGPGQLNEKLFF.

This clone was observed a single time. The chain combines TRBV5-6 with TRBJ2-5; no reliable D call. The CDR3 has 13 amino acids. V lost 2 bases and J lost 3, with 8 bases in between. CDR1 SGHDT and CDR2 YYEEEE come from the germline V gene. In nucleotides, the CDR3 is TGTGCCAGCAGCTTTGGGCAGGAAGAGACCCAGTACTTC. This gives the protein CASSFGQEETQYF.